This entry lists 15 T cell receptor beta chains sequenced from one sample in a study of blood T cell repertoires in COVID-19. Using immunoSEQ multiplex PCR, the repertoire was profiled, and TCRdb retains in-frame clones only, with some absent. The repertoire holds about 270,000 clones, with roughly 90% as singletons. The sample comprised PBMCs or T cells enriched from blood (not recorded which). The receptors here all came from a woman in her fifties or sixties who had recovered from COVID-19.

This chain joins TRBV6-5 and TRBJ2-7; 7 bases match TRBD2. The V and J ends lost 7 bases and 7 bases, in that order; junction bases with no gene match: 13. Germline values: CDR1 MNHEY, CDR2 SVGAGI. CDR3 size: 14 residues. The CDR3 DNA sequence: TGTGCCAGCACTGTTCAGGGAGGGGTGGGAGAGCAGTACTTC. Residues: CASTVQGGVGEQYF.

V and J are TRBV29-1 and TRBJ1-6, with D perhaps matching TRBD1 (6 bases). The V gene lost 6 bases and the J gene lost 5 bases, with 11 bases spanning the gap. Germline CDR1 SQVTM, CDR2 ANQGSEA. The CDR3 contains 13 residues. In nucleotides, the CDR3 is TGCAGCGTAAAACAGGGAAATAATTCACCCCTCCACTTT. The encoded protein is CSVKQGNNSPLHF.

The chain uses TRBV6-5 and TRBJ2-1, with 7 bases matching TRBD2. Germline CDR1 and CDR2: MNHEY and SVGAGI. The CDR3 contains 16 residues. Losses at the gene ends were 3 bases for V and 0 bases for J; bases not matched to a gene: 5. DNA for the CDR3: TGTGCCAGCAGTTATGTGGGAGGGGTCTCCTACAATGAGCAGTTCTTC. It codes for CASSYVGGVSYNEQFF.

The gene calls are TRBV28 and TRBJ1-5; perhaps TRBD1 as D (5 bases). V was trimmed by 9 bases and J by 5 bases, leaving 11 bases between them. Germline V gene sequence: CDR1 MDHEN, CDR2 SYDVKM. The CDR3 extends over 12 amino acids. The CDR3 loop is CASHRQHQPQHF. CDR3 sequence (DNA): TGTGCCAGTCACAGGCAACATCAGCCCCAGCATTTT.

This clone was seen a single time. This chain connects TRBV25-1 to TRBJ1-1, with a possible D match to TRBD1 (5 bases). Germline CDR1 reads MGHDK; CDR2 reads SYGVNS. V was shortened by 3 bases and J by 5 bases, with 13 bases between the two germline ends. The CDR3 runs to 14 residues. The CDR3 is CASSDLQGGTEAFF. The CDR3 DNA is TGTGCCAGCAGTGATTTGCAGGGTGGGACTGAAGCTTTCTTT.

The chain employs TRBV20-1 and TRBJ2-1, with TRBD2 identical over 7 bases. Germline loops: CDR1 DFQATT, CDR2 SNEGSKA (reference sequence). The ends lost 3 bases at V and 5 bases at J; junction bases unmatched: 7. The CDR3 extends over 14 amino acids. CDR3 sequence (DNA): TGCAGTGCTAGTATAGCGGGTCTCCACAATGAGCAGTTCTTC. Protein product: CSASIAGLHNEQFF.

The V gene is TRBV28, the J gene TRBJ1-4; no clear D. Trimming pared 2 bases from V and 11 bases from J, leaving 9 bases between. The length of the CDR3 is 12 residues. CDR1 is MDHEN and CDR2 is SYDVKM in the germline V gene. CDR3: CASSLDGGKLFF. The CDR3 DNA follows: TGTGCCAGCAGTTTAGACGGCGGGAAACTGTTTTTT.

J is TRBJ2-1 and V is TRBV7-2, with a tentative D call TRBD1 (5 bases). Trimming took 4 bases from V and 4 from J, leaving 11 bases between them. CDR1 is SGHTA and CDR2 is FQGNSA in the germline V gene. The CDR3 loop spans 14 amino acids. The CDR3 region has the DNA TGTGCCAGCAGCTCATCGCGACAGTACAATGAGCAGTTCTTC. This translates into CASSSSRQYNEQFF.

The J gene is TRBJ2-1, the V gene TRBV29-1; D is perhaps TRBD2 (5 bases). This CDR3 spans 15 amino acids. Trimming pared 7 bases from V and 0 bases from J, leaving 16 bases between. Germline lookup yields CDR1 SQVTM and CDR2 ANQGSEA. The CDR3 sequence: CSAFPTGFSYNEQFF. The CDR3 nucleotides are TGCAGCGCATTCCCTACGGGATTCTCCTACAATGAGCAGTTCTTC.

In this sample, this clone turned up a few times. The CDR3 spells CASSLGGARSYGYTF. CDR3 in DNA: TGTGCCAGCAGTTTAGGGGGGGCGAGGTCTTATGGCTACACCTTC. The gene calls are TRBV28 and TRBJ1-2; tentative D call: TRBD1 (6 bases). CDR1 and CDR2 (germline): MDHEN, SYDVKM. Trimming took off 2 bases at V and 5 bases at J, with 15 bases between the two ends. The CDR3 has 15 amino acids.

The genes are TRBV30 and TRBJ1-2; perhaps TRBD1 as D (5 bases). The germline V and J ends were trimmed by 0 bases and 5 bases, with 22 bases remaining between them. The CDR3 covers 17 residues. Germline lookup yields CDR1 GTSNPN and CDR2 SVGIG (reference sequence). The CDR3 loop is CAWSVRRGLPIEYGYTF. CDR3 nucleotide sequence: TGTGCCTGGAGTGTACGGAGGGGCCTCCCCATCGAATATGGCTACACCTTC.

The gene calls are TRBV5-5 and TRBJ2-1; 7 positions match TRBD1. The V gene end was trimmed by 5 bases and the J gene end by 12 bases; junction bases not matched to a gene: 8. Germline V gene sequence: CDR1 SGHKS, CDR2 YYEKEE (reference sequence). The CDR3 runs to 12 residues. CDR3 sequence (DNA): TGTGCCAGCAGTGACAGGGTGGGGAGGCAGTTCTTC. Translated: CASSDRVGRQFF.

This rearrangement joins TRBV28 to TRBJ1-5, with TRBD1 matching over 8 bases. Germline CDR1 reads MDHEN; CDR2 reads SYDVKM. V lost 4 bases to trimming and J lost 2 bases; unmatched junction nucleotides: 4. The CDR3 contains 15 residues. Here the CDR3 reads CASSSGGQGNQPQHF. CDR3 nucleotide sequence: TGTGCCAGCAGTTCCGGGGGACAGGGCAATCAGCCCCAGCATTTT.

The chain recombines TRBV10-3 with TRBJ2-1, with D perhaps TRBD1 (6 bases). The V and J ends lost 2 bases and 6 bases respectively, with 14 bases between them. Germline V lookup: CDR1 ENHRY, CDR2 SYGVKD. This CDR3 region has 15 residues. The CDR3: CAISEGQTQFNEQFF. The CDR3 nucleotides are TGTGCCATCAGTGAGGGACAGACCCAGTTCAATGAGCAGTTCTTC.

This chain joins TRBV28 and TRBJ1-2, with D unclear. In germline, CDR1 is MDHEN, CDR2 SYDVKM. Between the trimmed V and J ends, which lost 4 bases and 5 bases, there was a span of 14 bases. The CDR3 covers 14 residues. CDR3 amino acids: CASSSPGSRYGYTF. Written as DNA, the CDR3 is TGTGCCAGCAGTTCCCCCGGTAGCCGGTATGGCTACACCTTC.